The 21 T cell receptor beta chains presented below share a single source sample, sequenced in a study of OX40 agonist ivuxolimab in advanced cancers. TCRdb keeps only in-frame clones here, not all; method: immunoSEQ multiplex PCR. The sample gives about 75,000 clones, 86% of which show up once; roughly 7.3% is in the top ten. This specimen was CD4+ or CD8+ T cells sorted from blood, taken in a trial of the OX40 agonist ivuxolimab. These receptors were collected from an adult with an advanced solid tumor such as melanoma, head and neck, liver or kidney cancer.

This clone has only one observation. This chain uses TRBV9 with TRBJ2-7; 8 bases line up with TRBD2. Unmatched junction bases numbered 3, after V lost 4 bases and J lost 3 bases. This CDR3 contains 13 residues. Germline CDR1 SGDLS, CDR2 YYNGEE. The CDR3 sequence is CASSPRGGYEQYF. Written as DNA, the CDR3 is TGTGCCAGCAGCCCCCGGGGGGGCTACGAGCAGTACTTC.

V and J are TRBV11-2 and TRBJ2-7, with D maybe TRBD2 (5 bases). V was cut by 2 bases and J by 6 bases, with 14 bases left in between. Germline CDR1 reads SGHAT; CDR2 reads FQNNGV. This CDR3 is 14 amino acids long. CDR3 in amino acids: CASSLIRAGGEQYF. CDR3 in DNA: TGTGCCAGCAGCTTAATAAGGGCAGGAGGCGAGCAGTACTTC.

This chain joins TRBV6-6 and TRBJ2-3; D gene uncertain. Trimming removed 6 bases from V and 5 bases from J, with 9 bases in between. CDR1 is MNHNY and CDR2 is SVGAGI in the germline V gene (reference sequence). This CDR3 spans 12 amino acids. In DNA, the CDR3 is TGTGCCAGCAGCACGGAGATAGATACGCAGTATTTT. Translated: CASSTEIDTQYF.

The genes are TRBV18 and TRBJ2-7, with 9 bases lining up with TRBD2. Looked up from germline, CDR1 is KGHSH and CDR2 is LQKENI. CDR3 size: 14 residues. Losses at the gene ends were 4 bases for V and 4 bases for J; bases not matched to a gene: 5. CDR3 loop: CASSRSTSGYEQYF. The CDR3 DNA is TGTGCCAGCTCACGTTCTACTAGCGGGTACGAGCAGTACTTC.

The chain couples TRBV11-3 to TRBJ2-1, with 7 bases that match TRBD2. Looked up from germline, CDR1 is SGHNT and CDR2 is YENEEA. Trimming at V came to 5 bases and at J to 6 bases, leaving 4 bases not matched to a gene. The CDR3 extends over 13 amino acids. This chain's CDR3 is CASSTGGSNEQFF. CDR3 nucleotide sequence: TGTGCCAGCAGCACGGGCGGGAGCAATGAGCAGTTCTTC.

The V and J genes are TRBV5-4 and TRBJ2-3; 9 bases are shared with TRBD1. CDR3 length: 14 residues. The V gene end was trimmed by 4 bases and the J gene end by 8 bases; junction bases not matched to a gene: 8. Germline V gene lookup returns CDR1 SGHNT and CDR2 YYREEE (reference sequence). The CDR3 spells CASSPDRGKGTQYF. The CDR3 region has the DNA TGTGCCAGCAGCCCGGACAGGGGCAAAGGTACGCAGTATTTT. The whole variable domain, remainder taken from reference TRBV5-4 and TRBJ2-3, is ETGVTQSPTHLIKTRGQQVTLRCSSQSGHNTVSWYQQALGQGPQFIFQYYREEENGRGNFPPRFSGLQFPNYSSELNVNALELDDSALYLCASSPDRGKGTQYFGPGTRLTVL.

The rearrangement links TRBV25-1 to TRBJ1-2; 8 nucleotides agree with TRBD1. J was trimmed by 4 bases and V by 4 bases; bases with no gene match: 5. There are 14 residues in the CDR3. Germline loops: CDR1 MGHDK, CDR2 SYGVNS. CDR3 nucleotide sequence: TGTGCCAGCAGTGCCGGACAGGGTCTCTATGGCTACACCTTC. As protein: CASSAGQGLYGYTF.

V is TRBV5-1 and J is TRBJ1-1, with 7 bases fitting TRBD1. Germline CDR1 reads SGHRS; CDR2 reads YFSETQ. V gave up 2 bases and J gave up 11 bases; unmatched junction bases: 12. The CDR3 length is 14 residues. CDR3 amino acids: CASSLGTASGEAFF. CDR3 nucleotide sequence: TGCGCCAGCAGCTTAGGGACAGCCAGCGGGGAGGCTTTCTTT.

This rearrangement joins TRBV6-5 to TRBJ1-4, with TRBD1 identical over 8 bases. The V and J ends lost 5 bases and 5 bases, in that order; junction bases with no gene match: 7. This CDR3 has 15 amino acids. Germline CDR1 reads MNHEY; CDR2 reads SVGAGI. The CDR3 loop is CASSTRDRKNEKLFF. DNA for the CDR3: TGTGCCAGCAGTACCCGGGACAGGAAAAATGAAAAACTGTTTTTT.

The CDR3 DNA reads TGTGCCAGTAGTCTCCAGGGACAACTAAGCAACACTGAAGCTTTCTTT. Its protein is CASSLQGQLSNTEAFF. The V call is TRBV19, the J call TRBJ1-1, with D possibly matching TRBD1 (6 bases). Trimming took 5 bases from V and 2 from J, leaving 18 bases between them. Germline V gene data show CDR1 as LNHDA and CDR2 as SQIVND (reference sequence). The CDR3 extends over 16 amino acids.

This chain uses TRBV5-1 with TRBJ1-6; TRBD1 is a possible D gene (5 bases). V was clipped by 5 bases and J by 7 bases, with 13 bases between them. From germline, CDR1 is SGHRS and CDR2 YFSETQ. CDR3 length: 14 amino acids. CDR3 in amino acids: CASSSQGVNSPLHF. The CDR3 coding sequence is TGCGCCAGCAGTTCCCAGGGAGTGAATTCACCCCTCCACTTT.

The chain links TRBV6-6 to TRBJ1-5; D unclear. Deletions cut 2 bases from V and 5 bases from J, with 4 bases between. This CDR3 region has 12 residues. Germline values: CDR1 MNHNY, CDR2 SVGAGI (reference sequence). DNA of the CDR3: TGTGCCAGCAGTTACGGGGATCAGCCCCAGCATTTT. Translation: CASSYGDQPQHF.

The V and J genes are TRBV29-1 and TRBJ2-1; D is tentatively TRBD1 or TRBD2 (5 bases each). The V end was cut by 4 bases, the J end by 11 bases, with 12 bases between. Per germline, CDR1 SQVTM and CDR2 ANQGSEA. CDR3 length: 11 residues. CDR3 nucleotide sequence: TGCAGCGTTGGGACCCCGGGACAGCAGTTCTTC. The encoded protein is CSVGTPGQQFF.

J is TRBJ2-2 and V is TRBV6-1; perhaps TRBD1 as D (6 bases). The CDR3 has 14 residues. Germline lookup yields CDR1 MNHNS and CDR2 SASEGT. V lost 8 bases and J 3 bases, leaving 13 bases between the germline ends. The CDR3: CASVLTGYTGELFF. CDR3 coding DNA: TGTGCCAGCGTATTGACAGGTTACACCGGGGAGCTGTTTTTT.

This clone was counted a single time. This rearrangement joins TRBV19 to TRBJ1-5; 8 nucleotides align to TRBD1. J gave up 5 bases and V 7 bases, and 16 bases lay outside the gene matches. The CDR3 sequence is 17 residues long. In germline, CDR1 is LNHDA, CDR2 SQIVND (reference sequence). The CDR3 loop reads CASTPRGRGRVDQPQHF. DNA for the CDR3: TGTGCCAGTACCCCCAGGGGCAGGGGGCGGGTGGATCAGCCCCAGCATTTT.

The chain is built from TRBV18 and TRBJ1-6; tentatively, D is TRBD1 (5 bases). CDR1 is KGHSH and CDR2 is LQKENI in the germline V gene. The CDR3 is 16 residues long. Between the trimmed V and J ends, which lost 2 bases and 5 bases, there was a span of 13 bases. CDR3 nucleotides: TGTGCCAGCTCACCAGGGGCACCTACTGATAATTCACCCCTCCACTTT. Amino acids: CASSPGAPTDNSPLHF.

This clone came up a few times. This rearrangement joins TRBV6-6 to TRBJ1-6; 8 nucleotides agree with TRBD1. Per germline, CDR1 MNHNY and CDR2 SVGAGI (reference sequence). J gave up 7 bases and V 2 bases, and 7 bases lay outside the gene matches. CDR3 length: 16 amino acids. The CDR3 bases are TGTGCCAGCAGTTACGGACAGGGAACGGCAAATTCACCCCTCCACTTT. It encodes CASSYGQGTANSPLHF.

The chain employs TRBV5-1 and TRBJ2-7; D call uncertain. The CDR3 is 14 amino acids. Trimming left V 0 bases short and J 2 bases short, with 9 bases between. CDR1 and CDR2 from the germline V gene are SGHRS and YFSETQ. The CDR3 DNA reads as TGCGCCAGCAGCTTGGCTGTCAGCCCCTACGAGCAGTACTTC. It specifies CASSLAVSPYEQYF. Full variable domain (outside the CDR3, taken from reference TRBV5-1 and TRBJ2-7): KAGVTQTPRYLIKTRGQQVTLSCSPISGHRSVSWYQQTPGQGLQFLFEYFSETQRNKGNFPGRFSGRQFSNSRSEMNVSTLELGDSALYLCASSLAVSPYEQYFGPGTRLTVT.

The chain couples TRBV11-1 to TRBJ1-1; the D gene is possibly TRBD1 (6 bases). The CDR3 has 14 residues. The V gene's germline CDR1 is SGHAT and CDR2 FQDESV (reference sequence). V lost 3 bases to trimming and J lost 3 bases, with 11 bases between them. CDR3 bases: TGTGCCAGCAGCTTCGGGGGGGCGTACACTGAAGCTTTCTTT. As protein: CASSFGGAYTEAFF. The full variable domain, with the rest looked up from reference TRBV11-1 and TRBJ1-1, is EAEVAQSPRYKITEKSQAVAFWCDPISGHATLYWYRQILGQGPELLVQFQDESVVDDSQLPKDRFSAERLKGVDSTLKIQPAELGDSAMYLCASSFGGAYTEAFFGQGTRLTVV.

The chain is built from TRBV28 and TRBJ2-3; TRBD1 agrees at 7 bases. Germline loops: CDR1 MDHEN, CDR2 SYDVKM. This CDR3 is built from 16 residues. The junction had 12 bases not matched to a gene; V was cut back by 9 bases and J by 0 bases. The CDR3 loop reads CASFGTAFSSTDTQYF. The DNA for the CDR3 is TGTGCCAGTTTCGGGACAGCTTTTTCTAGCACAGATACGCAGTATTTT. Supplemented by reference TRBV28 and TRBJ2-3, the full variable domain reads DVKVTQSSRYLVKRTGEKVFLECVQDMDHENMFWYRQDPGLGLRLIYFSYDVKMKEKGDIPEGYSVSREKKERFSLILESASTNQTSMYLCASFGTAFSSTDTQYFGPGTRLTVL.

The genes are TRBV5-8 and TRBJ1-6, with 7 positions matching TRBD1. This CDR3 contains 15 residues. J lost 8 bases, V lost 3 bases, and 8 bases had no gene match. The germline V gene has CDR1 SGHTS and CDR2 YDEGEE. CDR3: CASSSRGNGDSPLHF. In nucleotides, the CDR3 is TGTGCCAGCAGCTCCAGGGGGAACGGGGATTCACCCCTCCACTTT.